The sequence of this T cell receptor (beta chain) was determined in a study of PD-1 blockade in classical Hodgkin lymphoma. Study-wide points: Exclusion was applied to patients who started nivolumab under 1 year after ASCT. The origin of the repertoire differences remains undefined, with disease activity or prior therapy as possible causes. The study reported lower baseline TCR diversity in newly diagnosed patients than in healthy donors.

Sequencing was performed with immunoSEQ multiplex PCR; in TCRdb, only in-frame clones are kept and a portion is missing. The repertoire holds roughly 15,000 clones, with roughly three quarters as singletons. This CDR3 has 11 amino acids. The germline gives CDR1 DFQATT, CDR2 SNEGSKA (reference sequence). V was clipped by 3 bases and J by 3 bases, with 6 bases between them. Remarks on this clone: Its specificity is not known.

As for time point: cycle 4 day 1 (C4D1), after 5 to 7 weeks of nivolumab. Every patient relapsed after autologous stem cell transplantation, and brentuximab vedotin exposure varied. Magnetic negative selection was used to purify CD4+ T cells from PBMCs that had been thawed. The sequence was obtained from a human donor with classical Hodgkin lymphoma. The specimen was CD4+ T cells from blood, collected before the fourth cycle of nivolumab. V usage is TRBV20-1 and J usage is TRBJ2-7, with no clear D. The DNA for the CDR3 is TGCAGTGCTAGGGAAGGCTACGAGCAGTACTTC. The encoded protein is CSAREGYEQYF.